The T cell receptor (beta chain) described here comes from a study of blood T cell repertoires in COVID-19. Study-wide background: Samples representing acute and convalescent COVID-19 were sourced from the United States, Italy and Spain. PBMCs, B-cell-depleted T cells, or T cells were the source of the cDNA or gDNA that made up the material.

As originally analysed: Estimation of nucleated cell counts relied on the amplification of reference gene primers. Profiled with immunoSEQ multiplex PCR; TCRdb holds only in-frame clones, not every one. V and J calls and clone size are given by that table; D and trimming were obtained from the DNA. The sample contains roughly 62,000 clones, 79% of which appear only once. The V gene lost 1 base and the J gene lost 1 base, with 11 bases spanning the gap. The germline gives CDR1 SNHLY, CDR2 FYNNEI. This CDR3 contains 16 residues. The specimen was peripheral blood. The TCR originated in a woman older than 75 with active or convalescent COVID-19. The chain carries TRBV2 and TRBJ1-3; D perhaps matches TRBD1 (5 bases). CDR3 nucleotide sequence: TGTGCCAGCAGTGAAGAAGGGGTCCTATCTGGAAACACCATATATTTT. Encoded protein: CASSEEGVLSGNTIYF.